This T cell receptor beta chain appears in the sequencing data of a study of spatial heterogeneity in lung cancer. Across the whole study: A total of 72 untreated early-stage non-small cell lung cancer patients served as donors. Among detected sequences, beta-chain ones consistently exceeded alpha-chain ones in number.

TCRdb used MiXCR to reprocess the 5' RACE reads, holding one entry per CDR3 protein. This sample carries 45,000 to 50,000 distinct CDR3 sequences, 12% of them seen once, and the ten largest clones take roughly 32%. Trimming removed 2 bases from V and 0 bases from J, with 13 bases in between. CDR1 is MNHNY, CDR2 SVGAGI, per germline (reference sequence). The CDR3 is 16 residues long. This clonotype was recorded many times. Time point specified: blood at routine non-recurrence follow-up after resection. Unsorted whole RNA of tumor, nontumor lung or frozen PBMC was sequenced. The source is a male donor with early-stage non-small cell lung cancer. J is TRBJ1-1 and V is TRBV6-6; the D gene is possibly TRBD1 (6 bases). The sequencing here drew on PBMCs, taken at follow-up. For the CDR3, the DNA is TGTGCCAGCAGTTACGGTATCGGACAGTTGAACACTGAAGCTTTCTTT. This sequence encodes CASSYGIGQLNTEAFF.